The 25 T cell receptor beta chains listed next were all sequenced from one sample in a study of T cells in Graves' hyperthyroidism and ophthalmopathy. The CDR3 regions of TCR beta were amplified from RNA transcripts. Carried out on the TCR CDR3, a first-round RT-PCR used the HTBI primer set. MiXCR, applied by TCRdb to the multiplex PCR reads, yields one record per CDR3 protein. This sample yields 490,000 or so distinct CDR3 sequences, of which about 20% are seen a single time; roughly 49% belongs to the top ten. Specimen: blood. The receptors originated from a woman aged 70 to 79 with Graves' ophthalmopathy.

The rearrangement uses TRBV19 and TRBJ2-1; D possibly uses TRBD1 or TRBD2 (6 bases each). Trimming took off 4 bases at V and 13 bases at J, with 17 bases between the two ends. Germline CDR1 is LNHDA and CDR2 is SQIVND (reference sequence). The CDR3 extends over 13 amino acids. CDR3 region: CASSRSSGAPQFF. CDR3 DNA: TGTGCCAGTAGTAGGTCGTCGGGGGCCCCCCAGTTCTTC.

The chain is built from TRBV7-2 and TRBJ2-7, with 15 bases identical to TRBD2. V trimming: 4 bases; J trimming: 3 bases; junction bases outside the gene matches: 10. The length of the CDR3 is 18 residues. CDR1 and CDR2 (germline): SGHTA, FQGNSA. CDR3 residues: CASSSGLAGGAGLYEQYF. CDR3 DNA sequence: TGTGCCAGCAGCTCCGGACTAGCGGGGGGGGCGGGTCTCTACGAGCAGTACTTC.

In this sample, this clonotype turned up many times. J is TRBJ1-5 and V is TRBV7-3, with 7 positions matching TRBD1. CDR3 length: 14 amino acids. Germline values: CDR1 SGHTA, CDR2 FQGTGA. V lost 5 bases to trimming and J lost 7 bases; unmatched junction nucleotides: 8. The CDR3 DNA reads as TGTGCCAGCAGCGTACAGGGGTCGTGGCAGCCCCAGCATTTT. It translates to CASSVQGSWQPQHF.

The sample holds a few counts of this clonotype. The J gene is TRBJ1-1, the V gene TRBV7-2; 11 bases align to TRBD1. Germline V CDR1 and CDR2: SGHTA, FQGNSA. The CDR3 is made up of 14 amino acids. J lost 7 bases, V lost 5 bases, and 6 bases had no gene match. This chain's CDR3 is CASSLGQGAGEAFF. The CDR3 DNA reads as TGTGCCAGCAGCCTAGGACAGGGGGCGGGTGAAGCTTTCTTT.

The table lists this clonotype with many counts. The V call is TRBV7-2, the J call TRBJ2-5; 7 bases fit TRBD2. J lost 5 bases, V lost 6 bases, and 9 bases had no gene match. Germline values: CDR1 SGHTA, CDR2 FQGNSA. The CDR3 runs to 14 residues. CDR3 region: CASSLGGRGETQYF. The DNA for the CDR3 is TGTGCCAGCAGTTTGGGCGGGAGAGGGGAGACCCAGTACTTC.

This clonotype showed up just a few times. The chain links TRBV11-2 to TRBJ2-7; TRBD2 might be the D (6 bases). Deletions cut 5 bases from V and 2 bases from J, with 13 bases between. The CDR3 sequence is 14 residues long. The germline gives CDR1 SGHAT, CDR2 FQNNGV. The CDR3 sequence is CASSLEGTTYEQYF. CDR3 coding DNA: TGTGCCAGCAGCCTGGAGGGTACCACCTACGAGCAGTACTTC.

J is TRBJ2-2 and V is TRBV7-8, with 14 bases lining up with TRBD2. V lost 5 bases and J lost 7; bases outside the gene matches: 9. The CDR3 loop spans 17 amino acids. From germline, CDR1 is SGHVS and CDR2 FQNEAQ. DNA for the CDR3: TGTGCCAGCAGCCCCACGGGACTAGCGGGAGTATTCGGGGAGCTGTTTTTT. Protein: CASSPTGLAGVFGELFF. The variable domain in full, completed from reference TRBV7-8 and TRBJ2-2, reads GAGVSQSPRYKVAKRGQDVALRCDPISGHVSLFWYQQALGQGPEFLTYFQNEAQLDKSGLPSDRFFAERPEGSVSTLKIQRTQQEDSAVYLCASSPTGLAGVFGELFFGEGSRLTVL.

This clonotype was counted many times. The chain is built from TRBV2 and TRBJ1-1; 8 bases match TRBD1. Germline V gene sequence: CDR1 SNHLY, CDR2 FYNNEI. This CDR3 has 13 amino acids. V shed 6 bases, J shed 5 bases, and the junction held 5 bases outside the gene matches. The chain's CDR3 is CASSGQGGTEAFF. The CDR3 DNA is TGTGCCAGCAGCGGACAGGGTGGGACTGAAGCTTTCTTT.

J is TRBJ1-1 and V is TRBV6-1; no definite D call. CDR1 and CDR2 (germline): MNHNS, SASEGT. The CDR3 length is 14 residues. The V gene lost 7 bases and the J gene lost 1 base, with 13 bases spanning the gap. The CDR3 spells CASNNPGKNTEAFF. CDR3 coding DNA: TGTGCCAGCAACAACCCCGGGAAGAACACTGAAGCTTTCTTT.

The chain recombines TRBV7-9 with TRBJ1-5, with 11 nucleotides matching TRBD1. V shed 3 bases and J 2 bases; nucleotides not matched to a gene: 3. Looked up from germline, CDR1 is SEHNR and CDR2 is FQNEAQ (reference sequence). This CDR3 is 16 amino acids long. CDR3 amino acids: CASSFSGQGGNQPQHF. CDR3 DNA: TGTGCCAGCAGCTTCTCGGGACAGGGGGGCAATCAGCCCCAGCATTTT.

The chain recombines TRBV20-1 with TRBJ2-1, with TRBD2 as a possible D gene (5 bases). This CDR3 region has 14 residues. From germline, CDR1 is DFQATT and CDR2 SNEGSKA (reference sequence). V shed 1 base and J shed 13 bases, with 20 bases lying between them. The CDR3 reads CSARALLMGSPQFF. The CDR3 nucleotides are TGCAGTGCTAGAGCCCTCCTTATGGGGAGCCCTCAGTTCTTC.

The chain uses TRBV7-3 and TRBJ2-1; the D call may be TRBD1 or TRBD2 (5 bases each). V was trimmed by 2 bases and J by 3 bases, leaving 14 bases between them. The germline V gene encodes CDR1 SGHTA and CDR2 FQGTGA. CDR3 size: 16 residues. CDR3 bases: TGTGCCAGCAGCTTAGGCCCAGGGAGCAACTACAATGAGCAGTTCTTC. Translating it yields CASSLGPGSNYNEQFF.

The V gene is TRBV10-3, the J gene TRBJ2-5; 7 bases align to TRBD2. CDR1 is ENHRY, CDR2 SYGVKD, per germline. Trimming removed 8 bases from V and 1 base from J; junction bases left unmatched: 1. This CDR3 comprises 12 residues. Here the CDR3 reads CAIWGGQETQYF. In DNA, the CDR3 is TGTGCCATCTGGGGGGGCCAAGAGACCCAGTACTTC.

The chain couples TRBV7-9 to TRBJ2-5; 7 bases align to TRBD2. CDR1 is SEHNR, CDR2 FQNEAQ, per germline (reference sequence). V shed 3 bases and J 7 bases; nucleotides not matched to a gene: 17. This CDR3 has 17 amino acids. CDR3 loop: CASSFSRGGRFLSTQYF. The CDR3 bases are TGTGCCAGCAGCTTCTCTCGGGGCGGGAGATTCCTGTCGACCCAGTACTTC. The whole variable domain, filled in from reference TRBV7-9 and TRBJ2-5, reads DTGVSQNPRHKITKRGQNVTFRCDPISEHNRLYWYRQTLGQGPEFLTYFQNEAQLEKSRLLSDRFSAERPKGSFSTLEIQRTEQGDSAMYLCASSFSRGGRFLSTQYFGPGTRLLVL.

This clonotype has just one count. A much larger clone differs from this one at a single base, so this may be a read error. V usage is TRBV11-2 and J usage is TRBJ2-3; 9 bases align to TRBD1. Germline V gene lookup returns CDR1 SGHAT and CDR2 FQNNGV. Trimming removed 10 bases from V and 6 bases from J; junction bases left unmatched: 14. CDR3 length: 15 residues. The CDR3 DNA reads TGTGCCAACGCCCCGCATGGGACAGGGACTGATACGCAGTATTTT. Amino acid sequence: CANAPHGTGTDTQYF. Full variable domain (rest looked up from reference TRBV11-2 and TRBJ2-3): EAGVAQSPRYKIIEKRQSVAFWCNPISGHATLYWYQQILGQGPKLLIQFQNNGVVDDSQLPKDRFSAERLKGVDSTLKIQPAKLEDSAVYLCANAPHGTGTDTQYFGPGTRLTVL.

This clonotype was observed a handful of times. CDR3 in DNA: TGCAGCGTTGAAGGGCTAGCGGGAGTCGGCGCCGGGGAGCTGTTTTTT. It encodes CSVEGLAGVGAGELFF. The chain employs TRBV29-1 and TRBJ2-2, with 10 bases aligning to TRBD2. Losses at the gene ends were 1 base for V and 6 bases for J; bases not matched to a gene: 8. Germline V gene lookup returns CDR1 SQVTM and CDR2 ANQGSEA. CDR3 length: 16 amino acids.

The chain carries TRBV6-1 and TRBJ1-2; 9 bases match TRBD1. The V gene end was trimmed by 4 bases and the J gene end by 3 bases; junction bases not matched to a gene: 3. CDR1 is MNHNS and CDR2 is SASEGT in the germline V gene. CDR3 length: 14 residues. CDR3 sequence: CASSAGQGHYGYTF. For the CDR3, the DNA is TGTGCCAGCAGTGCTGGACAGGGGCACTATGGCTACACCTTC.

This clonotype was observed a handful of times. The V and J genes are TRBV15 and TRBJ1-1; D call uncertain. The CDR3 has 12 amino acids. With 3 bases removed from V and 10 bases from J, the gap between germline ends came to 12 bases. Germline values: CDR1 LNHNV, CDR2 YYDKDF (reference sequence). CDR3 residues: CATSSRGDGAFF. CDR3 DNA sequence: TGTGCCACCAGCAGCCGGGGAGACGGAGCTTTCTTT.

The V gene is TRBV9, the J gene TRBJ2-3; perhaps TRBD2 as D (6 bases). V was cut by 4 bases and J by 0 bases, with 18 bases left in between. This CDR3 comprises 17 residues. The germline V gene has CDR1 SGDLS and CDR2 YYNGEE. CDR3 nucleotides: TGTGCCAGCAGCCCTCGGAGCGGGCGGAGAAGCACAGATACGCAGTATTTT. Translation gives CASSPRSGRRSTDTQYF.

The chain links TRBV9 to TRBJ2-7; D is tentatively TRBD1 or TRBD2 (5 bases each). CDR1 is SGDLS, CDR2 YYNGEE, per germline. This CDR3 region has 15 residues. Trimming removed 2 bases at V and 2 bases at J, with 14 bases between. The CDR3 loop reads CASSVGTGFTYEQYF. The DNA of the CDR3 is TGTGCCAGCAGCGTCGGGACGGGGTTCACCTACGAGCAGTACTTC.

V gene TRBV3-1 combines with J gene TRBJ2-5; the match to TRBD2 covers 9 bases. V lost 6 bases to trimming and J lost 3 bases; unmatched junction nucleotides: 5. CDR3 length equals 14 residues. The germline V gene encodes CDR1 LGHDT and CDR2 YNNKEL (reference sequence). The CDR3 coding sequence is TGTGCCAGCAGATTTAGCGGGAGTAAAGAGACCCAGTACTTC. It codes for CASRFSGSKETQYF.

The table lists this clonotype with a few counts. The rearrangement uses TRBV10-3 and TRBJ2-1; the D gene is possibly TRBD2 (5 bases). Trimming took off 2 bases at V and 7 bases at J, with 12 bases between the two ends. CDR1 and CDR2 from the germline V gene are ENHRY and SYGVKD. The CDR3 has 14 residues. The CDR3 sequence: CAISEATSFNEQFF. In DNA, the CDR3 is TGTGCCATCAGTGAGGCAACTAGTTTTAATGAGCAGTTCTTC.

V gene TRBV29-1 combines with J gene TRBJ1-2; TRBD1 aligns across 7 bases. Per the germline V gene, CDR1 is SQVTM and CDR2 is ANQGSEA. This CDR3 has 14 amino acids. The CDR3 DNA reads TGCATAGGAACCGGGACAGAAGACTGGGGAGGCTACACCTTC. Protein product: CIGTGTEDWGGYTF.

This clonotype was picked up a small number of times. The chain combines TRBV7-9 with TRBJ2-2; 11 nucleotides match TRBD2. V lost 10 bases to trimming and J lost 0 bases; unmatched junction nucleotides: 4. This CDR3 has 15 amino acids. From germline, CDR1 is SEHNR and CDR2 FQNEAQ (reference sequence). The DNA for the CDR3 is TGTGCCACCAAGACTAGCGGGGCGAACACCGGGGAGCTGTTTTTT. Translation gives CATKTSGANTGELFF.

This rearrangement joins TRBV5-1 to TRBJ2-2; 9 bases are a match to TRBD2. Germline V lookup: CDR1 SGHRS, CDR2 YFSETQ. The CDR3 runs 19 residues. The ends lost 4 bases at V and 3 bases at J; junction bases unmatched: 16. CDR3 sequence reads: CASSVRGASGTVYTGELFF. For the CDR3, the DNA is TGCGCCAGCAGCGTGCGGGGGGCTAGCGGGACGGTTTACACCGGGGAGCTGTTTTTT.